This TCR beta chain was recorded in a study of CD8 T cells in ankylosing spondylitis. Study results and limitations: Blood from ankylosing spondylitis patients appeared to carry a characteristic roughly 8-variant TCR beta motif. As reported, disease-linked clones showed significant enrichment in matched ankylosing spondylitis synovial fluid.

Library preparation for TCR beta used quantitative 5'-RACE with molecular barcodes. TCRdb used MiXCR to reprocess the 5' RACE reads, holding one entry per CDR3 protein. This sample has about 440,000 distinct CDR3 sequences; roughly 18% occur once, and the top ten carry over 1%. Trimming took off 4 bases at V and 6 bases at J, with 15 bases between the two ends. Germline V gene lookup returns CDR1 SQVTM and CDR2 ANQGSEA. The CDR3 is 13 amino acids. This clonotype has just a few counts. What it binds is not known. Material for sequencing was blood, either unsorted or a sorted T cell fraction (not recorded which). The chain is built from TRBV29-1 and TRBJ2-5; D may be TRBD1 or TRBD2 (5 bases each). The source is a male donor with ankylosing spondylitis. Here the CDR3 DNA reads TGCAGCGTTGCTCTCCCTGGGGGAAAGACCCAGTACTTC. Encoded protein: CSVALPGGKTQYF.